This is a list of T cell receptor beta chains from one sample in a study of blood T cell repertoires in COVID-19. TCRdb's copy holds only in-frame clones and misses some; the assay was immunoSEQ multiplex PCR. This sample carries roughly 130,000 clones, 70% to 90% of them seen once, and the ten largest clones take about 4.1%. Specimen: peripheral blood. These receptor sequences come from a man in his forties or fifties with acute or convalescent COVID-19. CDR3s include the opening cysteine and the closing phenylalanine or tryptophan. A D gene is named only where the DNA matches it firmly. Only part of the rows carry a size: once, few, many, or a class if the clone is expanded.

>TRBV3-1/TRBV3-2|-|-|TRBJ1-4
CASSQDPDTSNEKLFF
TGTGCCAGCAGCCAAGATCCCGACACCAGTAATGAAAAACTGTTTTTT
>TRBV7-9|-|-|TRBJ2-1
CASTPARVGSYNEQFF
TGTGCCAGCACCCCGGCGAGGGTCGGCTCCTACAATGAGCAGTTCTTC
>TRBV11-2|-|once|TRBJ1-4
CASSLAGSRNEKLFF
TGTGCCAGCAGCTTAGCTGGCAGTCGTAATGAAAAACTGTTTTTT
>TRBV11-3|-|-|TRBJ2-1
CASSSGTLSSYNEQFF
TGTGCCAGCAGCTCCGGGACACTCAGCTCCTACAATGAGCAGTTCTTC
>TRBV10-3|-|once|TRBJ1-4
CAISESGAGTEKLFF
TGTGCCATCAGTGAGTCGGGGGCAGGGACTGAAAAACTGTTTTTT
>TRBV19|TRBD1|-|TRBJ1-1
CASSLRRQGLTEAFF
TGTGCCAGTAGTCTCCGCCGACAGGGACTGACTGAAGCTTTCTTT
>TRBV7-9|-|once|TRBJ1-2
CASSPPVDGYTF
TGTGCCAGCAGCCCCCCGGTCGATGGCTACACCTTC
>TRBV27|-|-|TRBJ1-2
CASSLSSVAGGGYTF
TGTGCCAGCAGTTTATCCTCGGTCGCGGGGGGTGGCTACACCTTC
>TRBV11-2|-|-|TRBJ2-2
CASSLEGWRTGELFF
TGTGCCAGCAGCTTAGAGGGGTGGAGGACCGGGGAGCTGTTTTTT
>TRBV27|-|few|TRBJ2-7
CASSNSPRGSYEQYF
TGTGCCAGCAGCAATAGCCCCAGAGGCTCCTACGAGCAGTACTTC